This T cell receptor (beta chain) was sequenced during a study of blood T cell repertoires in COVID-19. Whole-study context: The United States, Italy and Spain supplied acute and convalescent COVID-19 samples. Sources were T cells, B-cell-depleted T cells, or PBMCs; the material itself was cDNA or gDNA.

Only in-frame clones appear in the TCRdb table, and some are missing; sequencing was by immunoSEQ multiplex PCR. The profile shows about 100,000 clones, roughly 80% of them singletons. This clone is a singleton in its sample. Sequenced: peripheral blood. The clonotype was recovered from a man aged 60 to 69 with acute or convalescent COVID-19.

CDR3 DNA: TGTGCCAGCAGCCAAGATGGGCTGTCGAATGAGCAGTTCTTC. This codes for CASSQDGLSNEQFF. The chain employs TRBV3-1 (or the pseudogene TRBV3-2) and TRBJ2-1; D gene unclear. The CDR3 is 14 amino acids. Germline CDR1 LGHDT, CDR2 YNNKEL (reference sequence). Trimming shortened V by 0 bases and J by 7 bases, and 10 bases separated the two germline ends.